The clone carrying this T cell receptor (beta chain) was counted once. The sample is drawn from a study of shared clonotypes between healthy human individuals. As defined, naive CD8 cells were CD45RO-negative and positively selected for CCR7, with terminally differentiated effector memory CD45RA+ cells excluded. TCRdb keeps only in-frame clones here, not all; method: immunoSEQ multiplex PCR. The table includes hundreds of thousands of clones, roughly 96% detected once. The CDR3 is made up of 17 amino acids. From germline, CDR1 is SGHTA and CDR2 FQGNSA. V lost 1 base and J lost 0, with 13 bases in between.

Sequences were obtained from naive CD8+ T cells sorted from blood. The TCR was taken from a young woman in good health. The rearrangement links TRBV7-2 to TRBJ1-3; no reliable D call. This CDR3 is CASSLERRHLSGNTIYF. DNA for the CDR3: TGTGCCAGCAGCTTAGAACGGCGACACCTCTCTGGAAACACCATATATTTT.